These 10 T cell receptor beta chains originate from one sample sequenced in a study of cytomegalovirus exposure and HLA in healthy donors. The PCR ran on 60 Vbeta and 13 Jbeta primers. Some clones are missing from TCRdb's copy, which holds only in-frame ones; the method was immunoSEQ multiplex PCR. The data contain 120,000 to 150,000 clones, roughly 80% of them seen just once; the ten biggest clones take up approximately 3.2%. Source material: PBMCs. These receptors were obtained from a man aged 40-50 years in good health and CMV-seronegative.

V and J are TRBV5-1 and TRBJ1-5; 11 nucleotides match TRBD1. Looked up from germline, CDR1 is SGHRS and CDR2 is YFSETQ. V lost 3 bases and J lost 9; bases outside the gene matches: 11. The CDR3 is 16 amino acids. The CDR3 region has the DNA TGCGCCAGCAGCTCGAACCCGGGACAGGGGGGCGGGCCCCAGCATTTT. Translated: CASSSNPGQGGGPQHF.

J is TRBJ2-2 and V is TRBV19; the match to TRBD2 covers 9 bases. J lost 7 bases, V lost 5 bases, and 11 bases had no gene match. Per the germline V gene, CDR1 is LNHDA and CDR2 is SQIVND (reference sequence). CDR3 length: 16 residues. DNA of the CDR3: TGTGCCAGTAGTGGAGCGGGGGGCCATTTCGACGGGGAGCTGTTTTTT. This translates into CASSGAGGHFDGELFF.

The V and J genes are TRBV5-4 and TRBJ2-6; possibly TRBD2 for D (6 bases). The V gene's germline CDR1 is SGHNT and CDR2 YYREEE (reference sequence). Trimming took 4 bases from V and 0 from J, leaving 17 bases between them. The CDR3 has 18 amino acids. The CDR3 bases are TGTGCCAGCAGCATACCGGGACTCATGAGCTCTGGGGCCAACGTCCTGACTTTC. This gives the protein CASSIPGLMSSGANVLTF.

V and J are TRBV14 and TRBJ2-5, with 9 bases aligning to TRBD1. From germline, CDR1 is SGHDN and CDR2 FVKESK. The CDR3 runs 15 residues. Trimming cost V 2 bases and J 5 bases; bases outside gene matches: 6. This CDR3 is CASSQLTGGVETQYF. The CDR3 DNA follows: TGTGCCAGCAGCCAACTCACAGGGGGCGTGGAGACCCAGTACTTC.

CDR3 bases: TGTGCCAGCAGTTTATCAAACCGACCGACGCCGGGAACCGGCTATGGCTACACCTTC. Its translation is CASSLSNRPTPGTGYGYTF. The chain uses TRBV28 and TRBJ1-2, with no clear D. CDR3 length: 19 residues. Deletions cut 1 base from V and 4 bases from J, with 25 bases between. The germline V gene encodes CDR1 MDHEN and CDR2 SYDVKM.

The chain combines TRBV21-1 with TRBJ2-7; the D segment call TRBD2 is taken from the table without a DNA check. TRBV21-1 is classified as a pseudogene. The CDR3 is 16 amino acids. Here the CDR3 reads CASSKGGGAVRYEQYF. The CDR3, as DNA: TGTGCCAGCAGCAAAGGAGGGGGGGCGGTAAGGTACGAGCAGTACTTC.

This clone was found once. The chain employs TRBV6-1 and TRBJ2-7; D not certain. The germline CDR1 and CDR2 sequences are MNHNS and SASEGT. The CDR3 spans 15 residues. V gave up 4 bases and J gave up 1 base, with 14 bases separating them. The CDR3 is CASSGATVFSYEQYF. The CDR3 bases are TGTGCCAGCAGTGGGGCAACAGTTTTTTCCTACGAGCAGTACTTC.

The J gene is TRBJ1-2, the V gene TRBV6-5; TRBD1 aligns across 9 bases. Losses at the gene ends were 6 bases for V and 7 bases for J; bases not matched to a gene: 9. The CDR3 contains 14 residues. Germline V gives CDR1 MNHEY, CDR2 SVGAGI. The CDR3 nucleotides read TGTGCCAGCAGAGAAAACAGGGGGCAGGGTGGCTACACCTTC. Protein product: CASRENRGQGGYTF.

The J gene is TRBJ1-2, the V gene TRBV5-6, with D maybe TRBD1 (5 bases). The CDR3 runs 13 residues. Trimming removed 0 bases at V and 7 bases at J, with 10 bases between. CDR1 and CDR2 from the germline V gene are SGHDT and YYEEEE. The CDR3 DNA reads TGTGCCAGCAGCTTGGCGGGGGTAACTGGCTACACCTTC. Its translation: CASSLAGVTGYTF.

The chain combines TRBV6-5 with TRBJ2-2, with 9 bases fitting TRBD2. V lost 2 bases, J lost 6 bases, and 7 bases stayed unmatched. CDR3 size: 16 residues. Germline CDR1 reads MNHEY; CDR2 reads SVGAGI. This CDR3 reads CASSYALAGGPGELFF. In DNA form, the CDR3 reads TGTGCCAGCAGTTACGCGTTGGCGGGGGGGCCCGGGGAGCTGTTTTTT.